Following are 14 T cell receptor beta chains from one sample sequenced in a study of T cells in Graves' hyperthyroidism and ophthalmopathy. TCR beta CDR3 regions were amplified from RNA transcripts. The study used the HTBI primer set for a first-round RT-PCR of the TCR CDR3. TCRdb fed the multiplex PCR reads into MiXCR, producing one record per CDR3 protein. The profile covers more than 150,000 distinct CDR3 sequences, with over 15% appearing a single time and roughly 30% taken by the ten largest. The sample taken for sequencing was blood. Receptors were obtained from a woman between 45 and 65 years old with Graves' hyperthyroidism.

This clonotype occurred a few times. One base away lies a much larger clone, so this may be a sequencing read error. The V call is TRBV20-1, the J call TRBJ2-3; D is uncertain. The CDR3 spans 13 residues. V was trimmed by 1 base and J by 6 bases, leaving 11 bases between them. CDR1 is DFQATT, CDR2 SNEGSKA, per germline (reference sequence). CDR3 amino acids: CSARAALEDTQYF. The CDR3 DNA is TGCAGTGCTAGAGCGGCGTTGGAGGATACGCAGTATTTT.

The sample holds many counts of this clonotype. The rearrangement uses TRBV19 and TRBJ1-2; 8 nucleotides align to TRBD1. CDR3 length: 13 amino acids. In germline, CDR1 is LNHDA, CDR2 SQIVND (reference sequence). The V and J ends lost 6 bases and 7 bases, in that order; junction bases with no gene match: 7. The CDR3 sequence: CASSGQGVGGYTF. The DNA of the CDR3 is TGTGCCAGTAGCGGACAGGGTGTAGGTGGCTACACCTTC. The entire variable domain, with the rest obtained from reference TRBV19 and TRBJ1-2, is as follows: DGGITQSPKYLFRKEGQNVTLSCEQNLNHDAMYWYRQDPGQGLRLIYYSQIVNDFQKGDIAEGYSVSREKKESFPLTVTSAQKNPTAFYLCASSGQGVGGYTFGSGTRLTVV.

J is TRBJ2-2 and V is TRBV30; D tentatively reads TRBD1 or TRBD2 (5 bases each). V lost 4 bases and J 7 bases, leaving 10 bases between the germline ends. The CDR3 totals 12 residues. Per germline, CDR1 GTSNPN and CDR2 SVGIG (reference sequence). The CDR3 loop reads CAWTERGGELFF. DNA for the CDR3: TGTGCCTGGACGGAGAGGGGCGGGGAGCTGTTTTTT.

This clonotype was observed many times. The V and J genes are TRBV5-4 and TRBJ2-1; TRBD1 matches at 11 bases. Germline V CDR1 and CDR2: SGHNT, YYREEE (reference sequence). Losses at the gene ends were 9 bases for V and 5 bases for J; bases not matched to a gene: 7. The length of the CDR3 is 14 residues. The CDR3 sequence: CAISRDRGNNEQFF. CDR3 bases: TGTGCCATCTCCCGGGACAGGGGGAACAATGAGCAGTTCTTC.

This clonotype has a count of ten or more. This chain connects TRBV20-1 to TRBJ1-1, with 7 bases fitting TRBD1. The V segment lost 8 bases and the J segment 11 bases; nucleotides outside the gene matches: 35. The CDR3 has 19 amino acids. Germline values: CDR1 DFQATT, CDR2 SNEGSKA (reference sequence). The CDR3 DNA sequence: TGCAGTCCCCCTCCGGGACAGCCGCGCCGCGGGGAATTGGGCTATGTTGCTTTCTTT. Translating gives CSPPPGQPRRGELGYVAFF.

This chain links TRBV7-9 with TRBJ2-7; TRBD1 aligns across 10 bases. The V segment lost 5 bases and the J segment 0 bases; nucleotides outside the gene matches: 4. This CDR3 region has 15 residues. Per the germline V gene, CDR1 is SEHNR and CDR2 is FQNEAQ (reference sequence). The CDR3 DNA reads as TGTGCCAGCAGCGCTGGGACAGGGGCCTCCTACGAGCAGTACTTC. This sequence encodes CASSAGTGASYEQYF.

There are many counts of this clonotype. This sequence joins TRBV12-3 or TRBV12-4 and TRBJ1-3; D is uncertain. The CDR3 has 13 residues. The V and J ends lost 3 bases and 7 bases respectively, with 10 bases between them. DNA for the CDR3: TGTGCCAGCAGTTTTCGGGAAGGCAACACCATATATTTT. Translation gives CASSFREGNTIYF.

In this sample, this clonotype turned up many times. This chain connects TRBV20-1 to TRBJ2-7, with 8 bases lining up with TRBD1. CDR3 length equals 15 residues. J gave up 3 bases and V 3 bases, and 10 bases lay outside the gene matches. CDR1 is DFQATT and CDR2 is SNEGSKA in the germline V gene (reference sequence). The CDR3 region is CSASATGTGDYEQYF. CDR3 coding DNA: TGCAGTGCTAGCGCCACCGGGACAGGCGACTACGAGCAGTACTTC.

There are a few counts of this clonotype. This chain joins TRBV4-2 and TRBJ1-6; TRBD1 matches at 7 bases. The germline V gene encodes CDR1 LGHNA and CDR2 YNFKEQ. CDR3 length: 15 amino acids. The V segment lost 3 bases and the J segment 9 bases; nucleotides outside the gene matches: 8. Here the CDR3 reads CASSHLRQGGSPLHF. In DNA, the CDR3 is TGTGCCAGCAGCCACCTTAGACAGGGAGGTTCACCCCTCCACTTT.

This clonotype was detected many times. The chain has TRBV20-1 and TRBJ1-2; D unclear. The CDR3 contains 13 residues. Between the trimmed V and J ends, which lost 3 bases and 9 bases, there was a span of 17 bases. From germline, CDR1 is DFQATT and CDR2 SNEGSKA (reference sequence). The CDR3 protein is CSARPLPGMRYTF. In DNA, the CDR3 is TGCAGTGCTAGGCCATTACCTGGGATGCGCTACACCTTC.

This clonotype was detected many times. This sequence joins TRBV6-5 and TRBJ2-6, with D unresolved. There are 16 residues in the CDR3. CDR1 and CDR2 from the germline V gene are MNHEY and SVGAGI. The V end lost 0 bases, the J end lost 1 base, and 7 bases lay between the germline ends. In nucleotides, the CDR3 is TGTGCCAGCAGTTACTCGATCCTATCTGGGGCCAACGTCCTGACTTTC. Amino acids: CASSYSILSGANVLTF.

The table lists this clonotype with many counts. The chain links TRBV7-8 to TRBJ2-3, with D unresolved. The germline gives CDR1 SGHVS, CDR2 FQNEAQ. The CDR3 sequence is 13 residues long. V was pared by 3 bases and J by 1 base, with 5 bases between. In nucleotides, the CDR3 is TGTGCCAGCAGCTTCATTCGCACAGATACGCAGTATTTT. It encodes CASSFIRTDTQYF.

This clonotype was seen many times. The chain is built from TRBV20-1 and TRBJ1-1, with 10 bases matching TRBD1. Germline CDR1 reads DFQATT; CDR2 reads SNEGSKA (reference sequence). V was clipped by 6 bases and J by 5 bases; unmatched bases: 6. CDR3 size: 13 residues. CDR3 DNA sequence: TGCAGTGCCATAGACAGGGGGCTTACTGAAGCTTTCTTT. It codes for CSAIDRGLTEAFF.

Many counts were recorded for this clonotype. CDR3 nucleotide sequence: TGTGCCAGCACCTACACAGAACAAGAGACCCAGTACTTC. Translated: CASTYTEQETQYF. The chain joins TRBV28 to TRBJ2-5, with D unclear. Deletions cut 7 bases from V and 2 bases from J, with 11 bases between. Germline V lookup: CDR1 MDHEN, CDR2 SYDVKM. The CDR3 runs 13 residues.